This passage covers 28 T cell receptor beta chains from one sample sequenced in a study of graft-versus-host responses after intestinal transplantation. Produced via immunoSEQ multiplex PCR; TCRdb's table is partial and in-frame only. The sample carries about 88,000 clones, approximately 89% recorded once. No antigen has been assigned to these receptors. The sequenced sample was unstimulated CD4+ T cells sorted from spleen or lymph node cells, obtained before transplant. Every receptor here comes from a human donor who was the organ donor for an intestinal transplant.

The chain couples TRBV12-5 to TRBJ2-2; no reliable D call. The CDR3 consists of 15 residues. Germline values: CDR1 LGHNT, CDR2 FRNRAP. Deletions cut 6 bases from V and 5 bases from J, with 16 bases between. This chain's CDR3 is CASGPKADGTGELFF. CDR3 DNA sequence: TGTGCTAGTGGCCCCAAGGCGGATGGGACCGGGGAGCTGTTTTTT.

This clone has only one observation. One end of the junction fails to match germline, which may point to a read error. The chain links TRBV5-1 to TRBJ2-3; D is perhaps TRBD2 (5 bases). Germline V gene sequence: CDR1 SGHRS, CDR2 YFSETQ. The CDR3 is 14 residues long. CDR3 DNA: TGCGCCAGCAGCTTGACGGCTAGCAAAGATACGCAGTATTTT. Translating it yields CASSLTASKDTQYF.

The chain uses TRBV15 and TRBJ1-2, with D unresolved. In germline, CDR1 is LNHNV, CDR2 YYDKDF (reference sequence). Trimming removed 0 bases at V and 3 bases at J, with 8 bases between. The CDR3 extends over 14 amino acids. In DNA, the CDR3 is TGTGCCACCAGCAGAGACGGGGTCGACTATGGCTACACCTTC. The encoded protein is CATSRDGVDYGYTF.

V and J are TRBV28 and TRBJ1-3, with D tentatively TRBD1 (6 bases). In germline, CDR1 is MDHEN, CDR2 SYDVKM. Trimming took 3 bases from V and 0 from J, leaving 9 bases between them. The CDR3 sequence is 15 residues long. CDR3 sequence reads: CASSLGGRSGNTIYF. The DNA of the CDR3 is TGTGCCAGCAGTTTGGGGGGGCGCTCTGGAAACACCATATATTTT.

The rearrangement joins TRBV28 to TRBJ2-1; D may be TRBD2 (5 bases). The germline V gene encodes CDR1 MDHEN and CDR2 SYDVKM. The CDR3 is 15 residues long. V lost 5 bases and J lost 0, with 11 bases in between. This chain's CDR3 is CASSLRRSSYNEQFF. As DNA, the CDR3 is TGTGCCAGCAGTCTTCGGAGGAGCTCCTACAATGAGCAGTTCTTC.

The rearrangement joins TRBV10-3 to TRBJ2-3, with TRBD1 as a possible D gene (5 bases). The CDR3 runs 14 residues. Trimming took 7 bases from V and 0 from J, leaving 11 bases between them. Germline assignment: CDR1 ENHRY and CDR2 SYGVKD. The CDR3 region has the DNA TGTGCCATCAAACAGGCCACTAGCACAGATACGCAGTATTTT. This codes for CAIKQATSTDTQYF.

The chain recombines TRBV5-5 with TRBJ1-2; 10 bases map to TRBD1. The CDR3 is made up of 15 amino acids. Germline CDR1 SGHKS, CDR2 YYEKEE (reference sequence). Trimming removed 4 bases from V and 0 bases from J; junction bases left unmatched: 3. This CDR3 is CASSIGQGANYGYTF. In DNA, the CDR3 is TGTGCCAGCAGCATAGGACAGGGGGCTAACTATGGCTACACCTTC.

This rearrangement joins TRBV30 to TRBJ1-4, with D unresolved. The CDR3 runs to 15 residues. Trimming took 2 bases from V and 4 from J, leaving 14 bases between them. CDR1 is GTSNPN and CDR2 is SVGIG in the germline V gene (reference sequence). This chain's CDR3 is CAWSSIGGYNEKLFF. CDR3 nucleotides: TGTGCCTGGAGTAGTATAGGAGGATATAATGAAAAACTGTTTTTT.

The CDR3 region has the DNA TGTGCCAGCAGTTACTCGGGTAGCAGATACAATGAGCAGTTCTTC. The encoded protein is CASSYSGSRYNEQFF. V and J are TRBV6-5 and TRBJ2-1; D is unresolved. The V gene lost 0 bases and the J gene lost 4 bases, with 10 bases spanning the gap. CDR3 size: 15 residues. CDR1 is MNHEY, CDR2 SVGAGI, per germline.

The chain is built from TRBV6-1 and TRBJ1-1; D unclear. There are 14 residues in the CDR3. The germline gives CDR1 MNHNS, CDR2 SASEGT. V was cut by 5 bases and J by 6 bases, with 16 bases left in between. CDR3 in amino acids: CASSTTPAPSEAFF. The DNA of the CDR3 is TGTGCCAGCAGTACGACTCCTGCCCCCTCTGAAGCTTTCTTT.

V and J are TRBV19 and TRBJ1-1; D remains ambiguous. Trimming removed 5 bases at V and 1 base at J, with 11 bases between. Per germline, CDR1 LNHDA and CDR2 SQIVND (reference sequence). The CDR3 extends over 14 amino acids. The CDR3 protein is CASSSNPRNTEAFF. The CDR3 DNA reads as TGTGCCAGTAGTTCAAACCCGAGGAACACTGAAGCTTTCTTT.

The chain employs TRBV6-5 and TRBJ1-2, with 7 bases aligning to TRBD1. The CDR3 length is 12 residues. V was clipped by 3 bases and J by 8 bases; unmatched bases: 3. Per the germline V gene, CDR1 is MNHEY and CDR2 is SVGAGI. For the CDR3, the DNA is TGTGCCAGCAGTTATGCAGGGGGAGGCTACACCTTC. Translating gives CASSYAGGGYTF.

The chain links TRBV30 to TRBJ1-1; 7 bases line up with TRBD1. The V segment lost 2 bases and the J segment 1 base; nucleotides outside the gene matches: 13. Germline V gene lookup returns CDR1 GTSNPN and CDR2 SVGIG (reference sequence). This CDR3 contains 17 residues. The CDR3 loop is CAWSRPYRGEENTEAFF. The CDR3 DNA reads TGTGCCTGGAGTAGACCCTACAGGGGCGAGGAGAACACTGAAGCTTTCTTT. Variable domain in full (rest from reference TRBV30 and TRBJ1-1): SQTIHQWPATLVQPVGSPLSLECTVEGTSNPNLYWYRQAAGRGLQLLFYSVGIGQISSEVPQNLSASRPQDRQFILSSKKLLLSDSGFYLCAWSRPYRGEENTEAFFGQGTRLTVV.

The chain combines TRBV15 with TRBJ2-1, with D possibly matching TRBD2 (6 bases). V lost 0 bases to trimming and J lost 10 bases, with 10 bases between them. Germline-derived CDR1 and CDR2 are LNHNV and YYDKDF (reference sequence). The CDR3 consists of 13 residues. CDR3 nucleotide sequence: TGTGCCACCAGCAGAGATCGGGAGCGGGAGCAGTTCTTC. As protein: CATSRDREREQFF.

The table lists this clone with a count of one. This rearrangement joins TRBV2 to TRBJ1-5; no reliable D call. Germline V gene lookup returns CDR1 SNHLY and CDR2 FYNNEI. CDR3 length: 18 residues. Between the trimmed V and J ends, which lost 3 bases and 0 bases, there was a span of 18 bases. CDR3 DNA: TGTGCCAGCAGTGACCCGCGACCGGTACAGAATAGCAATCAGCCCCAGCATTTT. As protein: CASSDPRPVQNSNQPQHF.

The gene calls are TRBV19 and TRBJ2-3, with D possibly being TRBD1 (6 bases). Germline lookup yields CDR1 LNHDA and CDR2 SQIVND (reference sequence). CDR3 length: 15 residues. Trimming stripped 6 bases from V and 2 bases from J, with 15 bases between. CDR3 sequence reads: CASSVVGGSTDTQYF. CDR3 nucleotide sequence: TGTGCCAGTAGCGTAGTAGGGGGATCCACAGATACGCAGTATTTT. The full variable domain, completed using reference TRBV19 and TRBJ2-3, is DGGITQSPKYLFRKEGQNVTLSCEQNLNHDAMYWYRQDPGQGLRLIYYSQIVNDFQKGDIAEGYSVSREKKESFPLTVTSAQKNPTAFYLCASSVVGGSTDTQYFGPGTRLTVL.

Details on this clone: Compared with germline, one end of the junction differs, possibly owing to a read error. This sample also contains other DNA sequences that code for the same CDR3. The chain couples TRBV5-1 to TRBJ2-1; TRBD1 agrees at 8 bases. This CDR3 region has 15 residues. Germline CDR1 and CDR2: SGHRS and YFSETQ. For the CDR3, the DNA is TGCGCCAGCAGCTCATGGACAGGGAATTACAATGAACAGTTCTTC. This codes for CASSSWTGNYNEQFF.

The V and J genes are TRBV6-5 and TRBJ1-2, with D possibly TRBD1 on 5 matching bases. This CDR3 region has 15 residues. Germline CDR1 MNHEY, CDR2 SVGAGI. Trimming took 3 bases from V and 5 from J, leaving 16 bases between them. CDR3 nucleotide sequence: TGTGCCAGCAGTTATCGCGACAGTGGTGTATATGGCTACACCTTC. Protein product: CASSYRDSGVYGYTF.

This clone was seen a few times. The CDR3 DNA is TGCAGCGTCTGGGACAGGGACACTGAAGCTTTCTTT. It encodes CSVWDRDTEAFF. The chain couples TRBV29-1 to TRBJ1-1, with 9 bases identical to TRBD1. The length of the CDR3 is 12 residues. V was pared by 6 bases and J by 3 bases, with 2 bases of the junction left unmatched. CDR1 is SQVTM, CDR2 ANQGSEA, per germline.

V and J are TRBV19 and TRBJ2-3; 7 bases agree with TRBD2. The V gene end was trimmed by 4 bases and the J gene end by 2 bases; junction bases not matched to a gene: 9. Germline V gene lookup returns CDR1 LNHDA and CDR2 SQIVND (reference sequence). The CDR3 extends over 16 amino acids. CDR3 sequence: CASSRAGPRSTDTQYF. CDR3 coding DNA: TGTGCCAGTAGTAGAGCGGGACCAAGATCCACAGATACGCAGTATTTT.

J is TRBJ2-1 and V is TRBV4-2, with D possibly being TRBD2 (6 bases). The V gene's germline CDR1 is LGHNA and CDR2 YNFKEQ. The CDR3 is 17 residues long. Between the trimmed V and J ends, which lost 1 base and 3 bases, there was a span of 16 bases. In nucleotides, the CDR3 is TGTGCCAGCAGCCAAGTACGCCGGGAGTCGTTCTACAATGAGCAGTTCTTC. Its translation is CASSQVRRESFYNEQFF.

The V gene is TRBV2, the J gene TRBJ2-3; 8 bases agree with TRBD2. Looked up from germline, CDR1 is SNHLY and CDR2 is FYNNEI. The length of the CDR3 is 17 residues. V dropped 2 bases and J dropped 1; count of bases not matched to a gene: 8. In DNA form, the CDR3 reads TGTGCCAGCAGTGAACGAATAGCGGGACTAGGCACAGATACGCAGTATTTT. This codes for CASSERIAGLGTDTQYF.

V is TRBV28 and J is TRBJ1-2; 8 bases line up with TRBD1. The CDR3 totals 15 residues. After removal of 4 bases from V and 0 bases from J, the junction contained 4 bases not matched to a gene. The germline V gene has CDR1 MDHEN and CDR2 SYDVKM. CDR3 nucleotide sequence: TGTGCCAGCAGTTCTATACAGGGGGCTAACTATGGCTACACCTTC. Translation: CASSSIQGANYGYTF.

The chain employs TRBV7-2 and TRBJ1-3; maybe TRBD1 (6 bases). V was trimmed by 8 bases and J by 6 bases, leaving 14 bases between them. Germline lookup yields CDR1 SGHTA and CDR2 FQGNSA. This CDR3 is 13 amino acids long. CDR3 bases: TGTGCCAGCGGGAACAGGGTTCAAAACACCATATATTTT. Amino acid sequence: CASGNRVQNTIYF.

The chain couples TRBV6-1 to TRBJ1-2; 8 bases match TRBD1. Germline loops: CDR1 MNHNS, CDR2 SASEGT. J lost 5 bases, V lost 1 base, and 12 bases had no gene match. The CDR3 runs to 17 residues. DNA of the CDR3: TGTGCCAGCAGTGAAGATGCAGGGGGCCCGCTCCCATATGGCTACACCTTC. Amino acid sequence: CASSEDAGGPLPYGYTF.

The gene calls are TRBV25-1 and TRBJ1-2; the match to TRBD1 covers 10 bases. J gave up 3 bases and V 4 bases, and 2 bases lay outside the gene matches. This CDR3 spans 14 amino acids. Germline V gene lookup returns CDR1 MGHDK and CDR2 SYGVNS. CDR3 amino acids: CASSVGQGDYGYTF. In nucleotides, the CDR3 is TGTGCCAGCAGTGTAGGACAGGGGGACTATGGCTACACCTTC.

This chain links TRBV11-3 with TRBJ2-3; a weak D match, TRBD2 (7 bases). V shed 5 bases and J shed 0 bases, with 15 bases lying between them. From germline, CDR1 is SGHNT and CDR2 YENEEA. CDR3 length equals 16 residues. The CDR3 is CASSKNAGASTDTQYF. The DNA for the CDR3 is TGTGCCAGCAGCAAGAACGCGGGGGCAAGCACAGATACGCAGTATTTT.

The V and J genes are TRBV7-3 and TRBJ2-7; 8 bases fit TRBD2. The CDR3 has 16 amino acids. Germline CDR1 reads SGHTA; CDR2 reads FQGTGA. J was trimmed by 2 bases and V by 2 bases; bases with no gene match: 8. CDR3 DNA sequence: TGTGCCAGCAGCTTACAAGGAACTAGCGGACCCTACGAGCAGTACTTC. Its protein product is CASSLQGTSGPYEQYF.